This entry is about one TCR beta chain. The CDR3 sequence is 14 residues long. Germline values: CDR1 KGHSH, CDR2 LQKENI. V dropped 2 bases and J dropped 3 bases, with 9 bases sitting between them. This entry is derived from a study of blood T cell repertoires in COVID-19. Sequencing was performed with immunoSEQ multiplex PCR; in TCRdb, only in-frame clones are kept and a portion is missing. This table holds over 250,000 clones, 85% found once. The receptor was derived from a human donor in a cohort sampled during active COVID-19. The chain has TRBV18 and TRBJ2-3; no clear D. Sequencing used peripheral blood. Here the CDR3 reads CASSPGSITDTQYF. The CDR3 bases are TGTGCCAGCTCACCAGGTTCTATAACAGATACGCAGTATTTT.